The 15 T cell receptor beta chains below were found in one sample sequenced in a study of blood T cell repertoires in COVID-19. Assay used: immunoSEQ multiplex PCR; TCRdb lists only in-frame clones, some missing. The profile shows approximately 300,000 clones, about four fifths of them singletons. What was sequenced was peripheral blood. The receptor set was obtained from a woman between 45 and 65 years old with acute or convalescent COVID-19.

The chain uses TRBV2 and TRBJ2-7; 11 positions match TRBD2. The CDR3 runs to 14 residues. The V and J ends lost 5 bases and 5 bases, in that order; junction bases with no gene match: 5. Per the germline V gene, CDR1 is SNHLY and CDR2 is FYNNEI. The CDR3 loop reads CASSFSGGANEQYV. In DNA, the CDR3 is TGTGCCAGCAGTTTTAGCGGGGGGGCCAACGAGCAGTACGTC.

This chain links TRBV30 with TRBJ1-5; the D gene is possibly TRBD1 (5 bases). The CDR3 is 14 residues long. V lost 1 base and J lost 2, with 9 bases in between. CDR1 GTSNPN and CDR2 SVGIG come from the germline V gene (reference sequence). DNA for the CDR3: TGTGCCTGGAGTGGTGAGACAGGCAATCAGCCCCAGCATTTT. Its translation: CAWSGETGNQPQHF.

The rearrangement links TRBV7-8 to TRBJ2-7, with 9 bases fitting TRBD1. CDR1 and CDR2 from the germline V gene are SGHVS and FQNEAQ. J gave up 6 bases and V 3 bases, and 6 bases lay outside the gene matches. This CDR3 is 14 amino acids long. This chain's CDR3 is CASSLGTGPREQYV. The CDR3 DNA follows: TGTGCCAGCAGCTTGGGGACAGGGCCCCGCGAGCAGTACGTC.

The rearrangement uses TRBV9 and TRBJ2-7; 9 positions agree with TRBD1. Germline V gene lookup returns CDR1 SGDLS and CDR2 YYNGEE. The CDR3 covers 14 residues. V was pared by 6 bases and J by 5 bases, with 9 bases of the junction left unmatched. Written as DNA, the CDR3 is TGTGCCAGCACCCAGAGGGGACAGGGAGACGAGCAGTACTTC. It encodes CASTQRGQGDEQYF.

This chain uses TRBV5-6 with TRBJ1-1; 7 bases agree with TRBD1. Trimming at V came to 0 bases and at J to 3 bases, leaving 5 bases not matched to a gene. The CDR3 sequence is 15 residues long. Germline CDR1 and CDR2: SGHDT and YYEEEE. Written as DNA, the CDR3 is TGTGCCAGCAGCTTGGAGAGGGGGCGGGACACTGAAGCTTTCTTT. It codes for CASSLERGRDTEAFF.

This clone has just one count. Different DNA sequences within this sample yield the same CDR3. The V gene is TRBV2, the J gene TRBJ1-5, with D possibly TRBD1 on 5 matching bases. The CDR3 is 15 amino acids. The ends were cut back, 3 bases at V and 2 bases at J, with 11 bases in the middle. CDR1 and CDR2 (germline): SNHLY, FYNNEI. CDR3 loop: CASSEGGQGNQPQHF. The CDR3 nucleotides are TGTGCCAGCAGTGAGGGGGGTCAGGGCAATCAGCCCCAGCATTTT.

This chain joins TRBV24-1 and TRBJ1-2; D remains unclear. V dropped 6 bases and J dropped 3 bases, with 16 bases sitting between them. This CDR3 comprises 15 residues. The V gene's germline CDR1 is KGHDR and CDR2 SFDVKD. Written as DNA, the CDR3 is TGTGCCACCAGTCCCCCCCCGGGTCCCGACTATGGCTACACCTTC. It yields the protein CATSPPPGPDYGYTF.

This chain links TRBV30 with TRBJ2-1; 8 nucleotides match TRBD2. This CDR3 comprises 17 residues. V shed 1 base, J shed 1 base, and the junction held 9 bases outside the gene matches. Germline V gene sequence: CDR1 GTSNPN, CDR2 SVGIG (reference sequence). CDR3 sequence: CAWSGPAAGVSYNEQFF. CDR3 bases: TGTGCCTGGAGTGGCCCGGCAGCGGGGGTGTCCTACAATGAGCAGTTCTTC.

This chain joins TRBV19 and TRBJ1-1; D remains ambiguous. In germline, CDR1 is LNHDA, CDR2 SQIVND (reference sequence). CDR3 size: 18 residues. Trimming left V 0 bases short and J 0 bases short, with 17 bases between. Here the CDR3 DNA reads TGTGCCAGTAGTATAGATCCGCCCGGGTCCCCCTTGAACACTGAAGCTTTCTTT. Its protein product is CASSIDPPGSPLNTEAFF.

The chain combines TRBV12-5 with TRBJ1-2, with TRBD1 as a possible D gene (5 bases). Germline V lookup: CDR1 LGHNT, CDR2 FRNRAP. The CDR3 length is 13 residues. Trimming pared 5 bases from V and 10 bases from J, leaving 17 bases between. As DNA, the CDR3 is TGTGCTAGTGGTCTATCATCAATTGGGGCCTACACCTTC. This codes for CASGLSSIGAYTF.

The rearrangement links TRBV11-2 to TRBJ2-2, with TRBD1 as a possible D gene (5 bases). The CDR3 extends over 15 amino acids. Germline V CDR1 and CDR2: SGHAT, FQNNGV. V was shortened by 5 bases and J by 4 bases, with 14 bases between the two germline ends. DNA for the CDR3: TGTGCCAGCAGCCGGGTGGGGCAGATCACCGGGGAGCTGTTTTTT. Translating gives CASSRVGQITGELFF.

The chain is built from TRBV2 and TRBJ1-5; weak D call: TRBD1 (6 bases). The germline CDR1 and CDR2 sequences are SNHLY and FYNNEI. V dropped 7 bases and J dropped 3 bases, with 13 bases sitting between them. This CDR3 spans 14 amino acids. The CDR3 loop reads CASNAQGNNQPQHF. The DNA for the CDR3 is TGTGCCAGCAACGCCCAGGGGAACAATCAGCCCCAGCATTTT.

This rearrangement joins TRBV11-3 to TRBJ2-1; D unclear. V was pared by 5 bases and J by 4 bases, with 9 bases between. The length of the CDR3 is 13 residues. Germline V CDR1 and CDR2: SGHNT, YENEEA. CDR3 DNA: TGTGCCAGCAGCCCCCTAGGTTACAATGAGCAGTTCTTC. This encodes CASSPLGYNEQFF.

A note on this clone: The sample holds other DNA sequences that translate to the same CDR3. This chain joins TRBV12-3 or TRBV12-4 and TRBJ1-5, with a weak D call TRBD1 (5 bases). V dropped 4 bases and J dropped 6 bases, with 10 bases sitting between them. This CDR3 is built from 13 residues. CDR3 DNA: TGTGCCAGCAGTTGGGCCGGGGGTCAGCCCCAGCATTTT. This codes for CASSWAGGQPQHF.

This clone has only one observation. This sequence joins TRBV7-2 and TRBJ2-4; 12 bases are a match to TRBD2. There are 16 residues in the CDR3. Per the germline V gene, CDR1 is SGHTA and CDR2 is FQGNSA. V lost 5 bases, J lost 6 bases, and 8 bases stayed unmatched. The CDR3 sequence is CASSLASGGAPNIQYF. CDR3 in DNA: TGTGCCAGCAGCCTTGCTAGCGGGGGGGCCCCAAACATTCAGTACTTC.